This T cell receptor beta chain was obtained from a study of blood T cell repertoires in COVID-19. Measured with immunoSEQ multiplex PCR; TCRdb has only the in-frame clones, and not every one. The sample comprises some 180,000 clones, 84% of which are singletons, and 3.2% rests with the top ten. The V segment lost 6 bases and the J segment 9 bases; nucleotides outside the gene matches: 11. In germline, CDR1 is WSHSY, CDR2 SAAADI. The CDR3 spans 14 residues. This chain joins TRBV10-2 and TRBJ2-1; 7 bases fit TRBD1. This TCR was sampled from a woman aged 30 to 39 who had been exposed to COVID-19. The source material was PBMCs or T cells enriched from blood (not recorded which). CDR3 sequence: CASREGGPASEQFF. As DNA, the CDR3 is TGCGCCAGCAGGGAAGGGGGCCCGGCGAGTGAGCAGTTCTTC.